These 19 T cell receptor beta chains originate from one sample sequenced in a study of shared clonotypes between healthy human individuals (dated by TCRdb to about 2020). Library generation was performed with the immunoSEQ multiplex PCR assay. Sourced from immuneACCESS, this table was stored by TCRdb with only in-frame sequences that have V and J called. A share of the clones is absent; for the studies checked, an unresolved V gene accounts for under half, and the remainder has no known explanation. The sample profile shows approximately 2.4 million clones; around 95% of them were found once. Around 0.13% of the sample is held by the ten biggest clonotypes. Sequenced: naive CD4+ T cells sorted from blood. The cell subset or site tag for this specimen amounts to: CD45RA+ positively selected. The receptors shown here come from a man between 18 and 35 years old in good health.

The rearrangement links TRBV4-1 to TRBJ2-3; 7 positions agree with TRBD2. Germline loops: CDR1 MGHRA, CDR2 YSYEKL. The CDR3 sequence is 18 residues long. Germline trimming cut 0 bases from V and 2 bases from J; bases unmatched to any gene: 11. CDR3: CASSQEGGGDSYTDTQYF. Here the CDR3 DNA reads TGCGCCAGCAGCCAAGAGGGGGGAGGGGATTCATACACAGATACGCAGTATTTT.

The rearrangement uses TRBV4-3 and TRBJ2-5, with a tentative D call TRBD2 (6 bases). This CDR3 has 18 amino acids. Germline assignment: CDR1 LGHNA and CDR2 YSLEER. Trimming pared 0 bases from V and 1 base from J, leaving 18 bases between. The CDR3 sequence: CASSQEFRGRGLQETQYF. CDR3 DNA: TGCGCCAGCAGCCAAGAATTTAGGGGACGGGGACTCCAAGAGACCCAGTACTTC.

V gene TRBV5-6 combines with J gene TRBJ2-5; tentative D call: TRBD1 (5 bases). This CDR3 comprises 15 residues. Germline V lookup: CDR1 SGHDT, CDR2 YYEEEE. V was clipped by 0 bases and J by 2 bases, with 11 bases between them. The DNA of the CDR3 is TGTGCCAGCAGCTTGGGAAGGGGTGTACAAGAGACCCAGTACTTC. As protein: CASSLGRGVQETQYF.

V gene TRBV7-6 combines with J gene TRBJ1-4; no firm D call. V was cut by 1 base and J by 4 bases, with 10 bases left in between. The CDR3 covers 15 residues. Germline values: CDR1 SGHVS, CDR2 FNYEAQ. The CDR3: CASSLVPGDNEKLFF. The CDR3 nucleotides are TGTGCCAGCAGCTTAGTACCAGGCGATAATGAAAAACTGTTTTTT.

The chain is built from TRBV5-1 and TRBJ2-3; 13 nucleotides line up with TRBD2. This CDR3 is built from 18 residues. The junction had 11 bases not matched to a gene; V was cut back by 3 bases and J by 4 bases. Germline assignment: CDR1 SGHRS and CDR2 YFSETQ. DNA for the CDR3: TGCGCCAGCAGCTCAGTGTTACTAGCGGGAGGGCCCGCAGATACGCAGTATTTT. Amino acids: CASSSVLLAGGPADTQYF.

This clone appeared a single time. The chain couples TRBV6-1 to TRBJ1-5; 7 bases align to TRBD1. The V segment lost 3 bases and the J segment 1 base; nucleotides outside the gene matches: 3. In germline, CDR1 is MNHNS, CDR2 SASEGT. The CDR3 length is 15 residues. The CDR3 DNA reads as TGTGCCAGCAGTGAGTCGGGACAGAGCAATCAGCCCCAGCATTTT. It encodes CASSESGQSNQPQHF.

This clone was detected once. This chain uses TRBV30 with TRBJ1-6, with TRBD1 matching 10 bases. The CDR3 is 15 amino acids. CDR1 is GTSNPN and CDR2 is SVGIG in the germline V gene (reference sequence). Germline trimming cut 1 base from V and 7 bases from J; bases unmatched to any gene: 4. The CDR3 spells CAWSEGGQGNSPLHF. The CDR3 bases are TGTGCCTGGAGTGAGGGGGGACAGGGGAATTCACCCCTCCACTTT.

This chain uses TRBV7-9 with TRBJ2-5; no clear D. The germline gives CDR1 SEHNR, CDR2 FQNEAQ (reference sequence). This CDR3 spans 15 amino acids. Trimming removed 1 base from V and 1 base from J, with 10 bases in between. The DNA for the CDR3 is TGTGCCAGCAGCTTAGGTGTTTATGTCCAAGAGACCCAGTACTTC. This sequence encodes CASSLGVYVQETQYF.

The gene calls are TRBV2 and TRBJ1-1; D gene ambiguous. This CDR3 is 15 amino acids long. Looked up from germline, CDR1 is SNHLY and CDR2 is FYNNEI. V was cut by 1 base and J by 7 bases, with 16 bases left in between. In DNA, the CDR3 is TGTGCCAGCAGTGAAGGCCCGGGGATACAAGGTGAAGCTTTCTTT. Its translation is CASSEGPGIQGEAFF.

This clone appeared once. The chain joins TRBV10-3 to TRBJ2-5; D not certain. Trimming pared 2 bases from V and 5 bases from J, leaving 9 bases between. In germline, CDR1 is ENHRY, CDR2 SYGVKD. This CDR3 comprises 13 residues. The CDR3 coding sequence is TGTGCCATCAGTGAGGAGCCGAGGGAGACCCAGTACTTC. Its translation is CAISEEPRETQYF.

In the case of this clone: Other DNA sequences in the sample encode the same CDR3. The V call is TRBV5-1, the J call TRBJ2-7; D remains unclear. CDR1 is SGHRS, CDR2 YFSETQ, per germline. CDR3 length equals 10 residues. The V gene lost 2 bases and the J gene lost 4 bases, with 1 base spanning the gap. CDR3 in amino acids: CASSFYEQYF. The CDR3 region has the DNA TGCGCCAGCAGCTTTTACGAGCAGTACTTC.

V and J are TRBV7-9 and TRBJ2-2, with D hard to call. Trimming removed 3 bases from V and 6 bases from J, with 5 bases in between. The germline gives CDR1 SEHNR, CDR2 FQNEAQ (reference sequence). The CDR3 has 12 residues. The CDR3: CASSFPAGELFF. The CDR3 bases are TGTGCCAGCAGCTTCCCCGCCGGGGAGCTGTTTTTT.

This chain connects TRBV30 to TRBJ2-5; D ambiguous. The CDR3 sequence is 11 residues long. The germline V and J ends were trimmed by 7 bases and 5 bases, with 11 bases remaining between them. Germline V CDR1 and CDR2: GTSNPN, SVGIG (reference sequence). In DNA, the CDR3 is TGTGCCTCCGGAGAGGAGGAGACCCAGTACTTC. Translating it yields CASGEEETQYF. Complete variable domain (other parts from reference TRBV30 and TRBJ2-5): SQTIHQWPATLVQPVGSPLSLECTVEGTSNPNLYWYRQAAGRGLQLLFYSVGIGQISSEVPQNLSASRPQDRQFILSSKKLLLSDSGFYLCASGEEETQYFGPGTRLLVL.

This clone showed up just once. The J gene is TRBJ1-1, the V gene TRBV9; a weak D match, TRBD1 (6 bases). Trimming removed 6 bases from V and 2 bases from J, with 14 bases in between. Germline loops: CDR1 SGDLS, CDR2 YYNGEE. The CDR3 totals 14 residues. The CDR3 loop is CASTKRGANTEAFF. The CDR3, as DNA: TGTGCCAGCACCAAGAGGGGGGCCAACACTGAAGCTTTCTTT.

This rearrangement joins TRBV27 to TRBJ1-2, with 8 bases matching TRBD1. Germline V gives CDR1 MNHEY, CDR2 SMNVEV (reference sequence). The CDR3 is 15 amino acids. With 3 bases clipped from V and 7 bases from J, the junction kept 10 bases outside the gene matches. CDR3 coding DNA: TGTGCCAGCAGTTTGGGGTCAGGGGGCGTATTTGGCTACACCTTC. Translated: CASSLGSGGVFGYTF.

The J gene is TRBJ2-7, the V gene TRBV18; TRBD1 aligns across 9 bases. CDR3 length: 17 residues. Trimming removed 4 bases from V and 5 bases from J; junction bases left unmatched: 15. From germline, CDR1 is KGHSH and CDR2 LQKENI. The CDR3 here is CASSQSTGTGTSHEQYF. The CDR3 nucleotides are TGTGCCAGCTCACAAAGTACCGGGACAGGGACTTCTCACGAGCAGTACTTC.

This chain joins TRBV23-1 and TRBJ2-5; a possible D gene is TRBD1 (5 bases). TRBV23-1 is noted as an ORF with a role that remains uncertain. This CDR3 has 16 amino acids. V dropped 0 bases and J dropped 2 bases, with 13 bases sitting between them. CDR3: CASSQSGQAPQETQYF. The CDR3 coding sequence is TGCGCCAGCAGTCAATCGGGGCAGGCACCACAAGAGACCCAGTACTTC.

The chain joins TRBV18 to TRBJ2-1; perhaps TRBD1 as D (5 bases). CDR3 length: 15 residues. V lost 0 bases, J lost 3 bases, and 9 bases lay in between. Germline V gene data show CDR1 as KGHSH and CDR2 as LQKENI. CDR3 nucleotide sequence: TGTGCCAGCTCACCACCAAGCAGGGTCTACAATGAGCAGTTCTTC. This sequence encodes CASSPPSRVYNEQFF.

This clone was counted between two and nine times. The chain links TRBV30 to TRBJ1-6, with 12 nucleotides matching TRBD1. This CDR3 comprises 15 residues. Germline V gene sequence: CDR1 GTSNPN, CDR2 SVGIG (reference sequence). Trimming cost V 2 bases and J 10 bases; bases outside gene matches: 6. CDR3: CAWSRRDRGPSPLHF. The CDR3 nucleotides are TGTGCCTGGAGTCGCCGGGACAGGGGGCCATCACCCCTCCACTTT.